What follows are 21 T cell receptor beta chains derived from one specimen sequenced in a study of blood T cell repertoires in COVID-19. Sequencing used immunoSEQ multiplex PCR; TCRdb keeps in-frame clones, though not all of them. The data show approximately 170,000 clones, around 81% seen once. Material: PBMCs or T cells enriched from blood (not recorded which). The source of these receptors is a man aged 40-49 years who had recovered from COVID-19.

As to this clone: This sample also contains other DNA sequences that code for the same CDR3. This rearrangement joins TRBV7-3 to TRBJ2-1, with 8 bases lining up with TRBD2. Trimming removed 4 bases from V and 3 bases from J; junction bases left unmatched: 5. The germline CDR1 and CDR2 sequences are SGHTA and FQGTGA. This CDR3 spans 15 amino acids. The CDR3 DNA follows: TGTGCCAGCAGCTCCGGACTAGCCGGCTACAATGAGCAGTTCTTC. It encodes CASSSGLAGYNEQFF.

The chain uses TRBV6-5 and TRBJ2-7; tentatively, D is TRBD2 (5 bases). Between the trimmed V and J ends, which lost 0 bases and 1 base, there was a span of 10 bases. CDR1 MNHEY and CDR2 SVGAGI come from the germline V gene. The CDR3 totals 15 residues. The CDR3 DNA sequence: TGTGCCAGCAGTTACTCGAGGAGAGGGTCCTACGAGCAGTACTTC. The encoded protein is CASSYSRRGSYEQYF.

V usage is TRBV5-4 and J usage is TRBJ2-3; D is perhaps TRBD1 (6 bases). The germline V gene encodes CDR1 SGHNT and CDR2 YYREEE (reference sequence). The CDR3 contains 15 residues. V dropped 4 bases and J dropped 6 bases, with 18 bases sitting between them. CDR3 amino acids: CASSQYTGPKDTQYF. In nucleotides, the CDR3 is TGTGCCAGCAGCCAATACACAGGGCCCAAGGATACGCAGTATTTT.

This chain links TRBV18 with TRBJ1-2, with a weak D call TRBD1 (5 bases). The CDR3 sequence is 16 residues long. The germline gives CDR1 KGHSH, CDR2 LQKENI. Trimming took off 0 bases at V and 1 base at J, with 12 bases between the two ends. The CDR3 here is CASSPPSSGRNYGYTF. CDR3 nucleotide sequence: TGTGCCAGCTCACCACCGTCTTCAGGGCGTAACTATGGCTACACCTTC.

The rearrangement links TRBV11-2 to TRBJ2-5, with a possible D match to TRBD2 (6 bases). Germline CDR1 and CDR2: SGHAT and FQNNGV. Trimming stripped 5 bases from V and 2 bases from J, with 18 bases between. The length of the CDR3 is 16 residues. The CDR3 sequence is CASSPRGGGKQETQYF. CDR3 DNA sequence: TGTGCCAGCAGCCCGCGGGGTGGGGGAAAGCAAGAGACCCAGTACTTC.

This clone was counted a few times. The chain carries TRBV7-7 and TRBJ2-2; 11 bases agree with TRBD2. With V trimmed by 1 base and J by 4 bases, 8 bases remained unmatched. Per the germline V gene, CDR1 is SSHAT and CDR2 is FNYEAQ (reference sequence). The CDR3 has 18 amino acids. In nucleotides, the CDR3 is TGTGCCAGCAGCTTAGGACTAGCGGGGAAAGTGGGCACCGGGGAGCTGTTTTTT. Translation gives CASSLGLAGKVGTGELFF.

This clone was observed many times. V usage is TRBV4-1 and J usage is TRBJ2-7; 9 nucleotides match TRBD1. In germline, CDR1 is MGHRA, CDR2 YSYEKL. V shed 0 bases and J 7 bases; nucleotides not matched to a gene: 7. The CDR3 totals 15 residues. CDR3 loop: CASSQDPDRGLEQYF. The CDR3 coding sequence is TGCGCCAGCAGCCAAGATCCGGACAGGGGTTTGGAGCAGTACTTC.

This clone was detected only a few times. This sequence joins TRBV3-1 (or the pseudogene TRBV3-2) and TRBJ1-4, with unresolved D. CDR1 and CDR2 (germline): LGHDT, YNNKEL (reference sequence). This CDR3 is 15 amino acids long. V was trimmed by 0 bases and J by 8 bases, leaving 13 bases between them. In DNA, the CDR3 is TGTGCCAGCAGCCAAGAGGGAGGGTTACGGGAAAAACTGTTTTTT. Translating it yields CASSQEGGLREKLFF.

A note on this clone: The sample has other DNA sequences that encode this CDR3 too. The chain recombines TRBV19 with TRBJ1-2, with 9 nucleotides matching TRBD1. There are 15 residues in the CDR3. Trimming took 4 bases from V and 2 from J; bases not matched to a gene: 5. CDR1 is LNHDA, CDR2 SQIVND, per germline (reference sequence). CDR3 in amino acids: CASSTSTGGNYGYTF. CDR3 nucleotides: TGTGCCAGTAGTACTTCGACAGGGGGAAACTATGGCTACACCTTC.

The V gene is TRBV7-9, the J gene TRBJ1-1; 9 bases are shared with TRBD1. The junction had 3 bases not matched to a gene; V was cut back by 5 bases and J by 5 bases. This CDR3 contains 13 residues. Germline CDR1 reads SEHNR; CDR2 reads FQNEAQ (reference sequence). CDR3 residues: CASSRDRETEAFF. The CDR3 DNA is TGTGCCAGCAGCCGGGACAGGGAAACTGAAGCTTTCTTT. Filled out from reference TRBV7-9 and TRBJ1-1, the complete variable domain reads DTGVSQNPRHKITKRGQNVTFRCDPISEHNRLYWYRQTLGQGPEFLTYFQNEAQLEKSRLLSDRFSAERPKGSFSTLEIQRTEQGDSAMYLCASSRDRETEAFFGQGTRLTVV.

This clone was detected only once. The rearrangement links TRBV11-2 to TRBJ2-1; 7 bases match TRBD1. The CDR3 is 15 amino acids. V dropped 5 bases and J dropped 0; count of bases not matched to a gene: 4. Looked up from germline, CDR1 is SGHAT and CDR2 is FQNNGV. The CDR3 sequence is CASSTGTDSYNEQFF. The CDR3 DNA sequence: TGTGCCAGCAGCACTGGGACAGACTCCTACAATGAGCAGTTCTTC.

The chain uses TRBV9 and TRBJ2-3, with TRBD2 identical over 8 bases. This CDR3 is built from 16 residues. From germline, CDR1 is SGDLS and CDR2 YYNGEE. Trimming took 4 bases from V and 4 from J; bases not matched to a gene: 11. The chain's CDR3 is CASSPRHRGGADTQYF. In DNA, the CDR3 is TGTGCCAGCAGCCCTAGACATCGGGGGGGGGCAGATACGCAGTATTTT.

The CDR3 DNA reads as TGTGCCAGCAGTCCCACTACAGGGGCCAAAAACATTCAGTACTTC. It yields the protein CASSPTTGAKNIQYF. The J gene is TRBJ2-4, the V gene TRBV6-5; D may be TRBD1 (6 bases). The CDR3 is made up of 15 amino acids. The V gene's germline CDR1 is MNHEY and CDR2 SVGAGI. V dropped 5 bases and J dropped 1 base, with 12 bases sitting between them.

The genes are TRBV5-1 and TRBJ1-2, with D possibly matching TRBD1 (5 bases). Germline-derived CDR1 and CDR2 are SGHRS and YFSETQ. The CDR3 sequence is 15 residues long. V was cut by 5 bases and J by 1 base, with 15 bases left in between. The CDR3 DNA sequence: TGCGCCAGCAGGACAGACCCTACTATTAACTATGGCTACACCTTC. Its translation: CASRTDPTINYGYTF.

This clone was recorded at least ten times. CDR3 loop: CASSSQGGQNTEAFF. CDR3 DNA: TGCGCCAGCAGCTCCCAGGGAGGCCAGAACACTGAAGCTTTCTTT. The V and J genes are TRBV5-1 and TRBJ1-1, with D maybe TRBD1 (5 bases). Germline CDR1 is SGHRS and CDR2 is YFSETQ. V lost 3 bases and J 1 base, leaving 13 bases between the germline ends. The CDR3 loop spans 15 amino acids.

The rearrangement uses TRBV7-3 and TRBJ2-3; D unresolved. This CDR3 region has 14 residues. The germline CDR1 and CDR2 sequences are SGHTA and FQGTGA. V was clipped by 2 bases and J by 3 bases, with 9 bases between them. As DNA, the CDR3 is TGTGCCAGCAGCTTATATGGGCCTACAGATACGCAGTATTTT. Residues: CASSLYGPTDTQYF. The variable domain in full, with the rest retrieved from reference TRBV7-3 and TRBJ2-3, is GAGVSQTPSNKVTEKGKYVELRCDPISGHTALYWYRQSLGQGPEFLIYFQGTGAADDSGLPNDRFFAVRPEGSVSTLKIQRTERGDSAVYLCASSLYGPTDTQYFGPGTRLTVL.

The J gene is TRBJ1-4, the V gene TRBV19, with 7 bases fitting TRBD1. CDR1 is LNHDA and CDR2 is SQIVND in the germline V gene (reference sequence). The CDR3 runs to 15 residues. With V trimmed by 3 bases and J by 3 bases, 4 bases remained unmatched. CDR3 DNA sequence: TGTGCCAGTAGTATGGGTGGACAGGCTAATGAAAAACTGTTTTTT. It specifies CASSMGGQANEKLFF.

V gene TRBV9 combines with J gene TRBJ2-7; perhaps TRBD1 as D (6 bases). This CDR3 is built from 14 residues. Germline CDR1 reads SGDLS; CDR2 reads YYNGEE. V lost 1 base and J 2 bases, leaving 10 bases between the germline ends. CDR3 in amino acids: CASSVNTGTYEQYF. The DNA of the CDR3 is TGTGCCAGCAGCGTAAATACAGGGACCTACGAGCAGTACTTC.

The chain combines TRBV5-4 with TRBJ1-5; a weak D match, TRBD1 (5 bases). The ends were cut back, 0 bases at V and 4 bases at J, with 5 bases in the middle. CDR3 length: 13 amino acids. Per the germline V gene, CDR1 is SGHNT and CDR2 is YYREEE (reference sequence). The CDR3 protein is CASSLGQNQPQHF. The CDR3 nucleotides are TGTGCCAGCAGCTTGGGACAGAATCAGCCCCAGCATTTT.

The gene calls are TRBV28 and TRBJ1-2; D unclear. Trimming pared 8 bases from V and 2 bases from J, leaving 6 bases between. The germline gives CDR1 MDHEN, CDR2 SYDVKM. This CDR3 is built from 11 residues. CDR3 amino acids: CASSSNYGYTF. The CDR3 DNA follows: TGTGCCAGCTCTTCGAACTATGGCTACACCTTC.

This rearrangement joins TRBV7-6 to TRBJ1-1, with 11 bases fitting TRBD1. Unmatched junction bases numbered 7, after V lost 5 bases and J lost 5 bases. From germline, CDR1 is SGHVS and CDR2 FNYEAQ. The CDR3 is 15 residues long. CDR3 sequence: CASSRTGQGGTEAFF. CDR3 coding DNA: TGTGCCAGCAGCCGAACGGGACAGGGGGGAACTGAAGCTTTCTTT.